The 6 T cell receptor beta chains below come from one sample, sequenced in a study of T cell changes during pregnancy in multiple sclerosis. This table comes from immunoSEQ multiplex PCR, and its TCRdb copy is limited to in-frame clones, with some not included. This sample carries 45,000 to 60,000 clones, about 91% of them seen once, and the ten largest clones take over 1%. The sample was peripheral blood, taken after pregnancy. The receptors were sampled from a female donor in good health, enrolled as a control in a pregnancy study.

The chain joins TRBV27 to TRBJ2-1, with 7 nucleotides matching TRBD1. Per the germline V gene, CDR1 is MNHEY and CDR2 is SMNVEV (reference sequence). V shed 0 bases, J shed 5 bases, and the junction held 4 bases outside the gene matches. The CDR3 sequence is 15 residues long. DNA for the CDR3: TGTGCCAGCAGTTTATCGGGACAGTTTAACAATGAGCAGTTCTTC. This sequence encodes CASSLSGQFNNEQFF.

The CDR3 region is CATSRDEGKETQYF. Written as DNA, the CDR3 is TGTGCCACCAGCAGAGATGAGGGAAAAGAGACCCAGTACTTC. The rearrangement uses TRBV15 and TRBJ2-5; tentative D call: TRBD2 (5 bases). CDR1 is LNHNV, CDR2 YYDKDF, per germline (reference sequence). Between the trimmed V and J ends, which lost 0 bases and 3 bases, there was a span of 8 bases. CDR3 length equals 14 residues.

DNA for the CDR3: TGTGCCAGCTCACCACGGGGCCCGCCTGAAGCTTTCTTT. The encoded protein is CASSPRGPPEAFF. V gene TRBV18 combines with J gene TRBJ1-1; D perhaps matches TRBD1 (5 bases). V lost 1 base to trimming and J lost 6 bases, with 9 bases between them. Germline CDR1 is KGHSH and CDR2 is LQKENI. This CDR3 region has 13 residues.

The gene calls are TRBV10-2 and TRBJ2-3, with 9 bases that match TRBD2. V dropped 8 bases and J dropped 2; count of bases not matched to a gene: 5. The germline V gene encodes CDR1 WSHSY and CDR2 SAAADI. The CDR3 runs 14 residues. CDR3 sequence (DNA): TGCGCCAGCGGCCTAGCGGGATTCACAGATACGCAGTATTTT. Protein product: CASGLAGFTDTQYF.

The DNA of the CDR3 is TGTGCCAGCAGCCGACGCCGCCAGGGACTAGTGGCCGATGAGCAGTTCTTC. This translates into CASSRRRQGLVADEQFF. The rearrangement uses TRBV9 and TRBJ2-1; TRBD2 matches 8 bases. The CDR3 is 17 amino acids. Trimming took 4 bases from V and 8 from J; bases not matched to a gene: 17. The germline V gene has CDR1 SGDLS and CDR2 YYNGEE. The complete variable domain, with remaining parts taken from reference TRBV9 and TRBJ2-1, reads DSGVTQTPKHLITATGQRVTLRCSPRSGDLSVYWYQQSLDQGLQFLIQYYNGEERAKGNILERFSAQQFPDLHSELNLSSLELGDSALYFCASSRRRQGLVADEQFFGPGTRLTVL.

V is TRBV10-3 and J is TRBJ2-7, with 13 bases fitting TRBD2. The CDR3 length is 16 residues. In germline, CDR1 is ENHRY, CDR2 SYGVKD. After removal of 6 bases from V and 1 base from J, the junction contained 6 bases not matched to a gene. CDR3 loop: CAISMTSGRPSYEQYF. DNA of the CDR3: TGTGCCATCAGCATGACTAGCGGGAGGCCATCCTACGAGCAGTACTTC.